The next 11 T cell receptor beta chains were all read from a single sample in a study of shared clonotypes between healthy human individuals. The assay was immunoSEQ multiplex PCR, and TCRdb's table has in-frame clones only and misses some. The sample has about 2.3 million clones, approximately 90% seen once. Sequenced material: naive CD4+ T cells from PBMCs. The subset here: CD45RA+ positively selected. The receptors shown here come from a man younger than 35 in good health. Some clones in this sample may be carry-over from other donors' samples.

The chain has TRBV5-1 and TRBJ1-2, with no clear D. This CDR3 region has 14 residues. V was clipped by 0 bases and J by 3 bases, with 9 bases between them. Germline V lookup: CDR1 SGHRS, CDR2 YFSETQ. CDR3 bases: TGCGCCAGCAGCTTGGCCTACGGGGACTATGGCTACACCTTC. It translates to CASSLAYGDYGYTF.

Regarding this clone: Other DNA sequences in the same sample also yield this CDR3. The V gene is TRBV30, the J gene TRBJ2-3, with a tentative D call TRBD2 (6 bases). Trimming left V 0 bases short and J 0 bases short, with 10 bases between. Germline V gene lookup returns CDR1 GTSNPN and CDR2 SVGIG (reference sequence). CDR3 length: 15 residues. The CDR3, as DNA: TGTGCCTGGAGTGTACGGAGCGGGAGCACAGATACGCAGTATTTT. Amino acid sequence: CAWSVRSGSTDTQYF.

The gene calls are TRBV5-4 and TRBJ2-1, with D uncertain. CDR1 and CDR2 from the germline V gene are SGHNT and YYREEE (reference sequence). This CDR3 is built from 16 residues. V gave up 0 bases and J gave up 4 bases, with 14 bases separating them. The CDR3 here is CASSLGGYGSYNEQFF. Written as DNA, the CDR3 is TGTGCCAGCAGCTTGGGAGGTTATGGTTCGTACAATGAGCAGTTCTTC.

This clone was detected once. The V call is TRBV7-9, the J call TRBJ1-2; 8 bases map to TRBD1. V was clipped by 2 bases and J by 8 bases; unmatched bases: 10. Germline lookup yields CDR1 SEHNR and CDR2 FQNEAQ (reference sequence). The length of the CDR3 is 15 residues. CDR3 loop: CASSLQGAAFGGYTF. Here the CDR3 DNA reads TGTGCCAGCAGCTTACAGGGGGCCGCGTTTGGGGGCTACACCTTC.

This chain uses TRBV18 with TRBJ2-7; D remains ambiguous. The CDR3 runs 15 residues. V was cut by 4 bases and J by 2 bases, with 15 bases left in between. From germline, CDR1 is KGHSH and CDR2 LQKENI. CDR3 nucleotides: TGTGCCAGCTCACTGATAAGCCAGCCAACCTACGAGCAGTACTTC. As protein: CASSLISQPTYEQYF.

Comments on this clone: Other DNA sequences in the same sample also yield this CDR3. The J gene is TRBJ2-3, the V gene TRBV18; TRBD2 is a possible D gene (6 bases). The CDR3 runs 13 residues. The V end lost 3 bases, the J end lost 4 bases, and 8 bases lay between the germline ends. Germline loops: CDR1 KGHSH, CDR2 LQKENI. The CDR3 here is CASSPPGADTQYF. CDR3 nucleotides: TGTGCCAGCTCACCTCCGGGAGCAGATACGCAGTATTTT.

The J gene is TRBJ2-7, the V gene TRBV6-1, with a possible D match to TRBD2 (5 bases). V was pared by 8 bases and J by 1 base, with 12 bases between. This CDR3 has 13 residues. CDR1 is MNHNS, CDR2 SASEGT, per germline. CDR3: CASQISGSYEQYF. The CDR3, as DNA: TGTGCCAGCCAGATATCGGGGTCCTACGAGCAGTACTTC.

J is TRBJ1-1 and V is TRBV7-6; a weak D match, TRBD1 (5 bases). This CDR3 comprises 14 residues. Trimming took 5 bases from V and 4 from J, leaving 14 bases between them. Looked up from germline, CDR1 is SGHVS and CDR2 is FNYEAQ. This CDR3 is CASSPRGVVTEAFF. The CDR3 coding sequence is TGTGCCAGCAGCCCTAGGGGCGTGGTCACTGAAGCTTTCTTT.

CDR3 bases: TGTGCCAGTTCTACCACGGACAGGGGGAACACTGAAGCTTTCTTT. Translating gives CASSTTDRGNTEAFF. The V call is TRBV19, the J call TRBJ1-1, with TRBD1 matching 9 bases. The CDR3 runs to 15 residues. Germline CDR1 reads LNHDA; CDR2 reads SQIVND (reference sequence). V lost 8 bases to trimming and J lost 1 base; unmatched junction nucleotides: 8.

This chain connects TRBV27 to TRBJ2-7, with 10 bases lining up with TRBD2. CDR1 is MNHEY and CDR2 is SMNVEV in the germline V gene (reference sequence). V lost 6 bases to trimming and J lost 3 bases; unmatched junction nucleotides: 5. The CDR3 sequence is 14 residues long. The CDR3 is CASRGLASNYEQYF. The CDR3 nucleotides are TGTGCCAGCAGGGGACTAGCGTCAAACTACGAGCAGTACTTC.

This chain joins TRBV6-1 and TRBJ1-4; weak D call: TRBD1 (5 bases). V lost 5 bases and J 2 bases, leaving 12 bases between the germline ends. Looked up from germline, CDR1 is MNHNS and CDR2 is SASEGT. The CDR3 covers 15 residues. CDR3 sequence reads: CASSSPGSTNEKLFF. CDR3 bases: TGTGCCAGCAGTAGCCCAGGGTCGACTAATGAAAAACTGTTTTTT.